These 16 T cell receptor beta chains originate from one sample sequenced in a study of T cell responses to AZD1222 COVID-19 vaccine (dated by TCRdb to about 2021). In the paper's terms, the time point label means: about 28 days (+/-7) after the second vaccine dose. The library was made by the immunoSEQ multiplex PCR assay. TCRdb provides this immuneACCESS table in a form limited to in-frame rearrangements. Some clones are lacking; in checked studies, under half of them reflect an unresolved V gene, and why the rest are absent is not known. The sample profile shows 160,000 or so clones; approximately 90% of them were found once. The ten largest account for roughly 4% of the sample. The sample here was peripheral blood, taken 28 days after the second AZD1222 dose. The receptors were gathered from an adult who received the AZD1222 COVID-19 vaccine.

The chain employs TRBV2 and TRBJ1-1; the D is unclear. The CDR3 is 17 residues long. V dropped 3 bases and J dropped 2 bases, with 19 bases sitting between them. Per germline, CDR1 SNHLY and CDR2 FYNNEI. The CDR3 loop is CASSDPWASGSNTEAFF. The CDR3 DNA reads TGTGCCAGCAGTGACCCATGGGCGTCGGGGTCCAACACTGAAGCTTTCTTT.

This clone was detected once. V gene TRBV5-1 combines with J gene TRBJ1-5; D is unclear. Trimming removed 8 bases from V and 7 bases from J, with 19 bases in between. CDR1 and CDR2 (germline): SGHRS, YFSETQ. The CDR3 has 14 residues. CDR3 protein: CASASGSPGQPQHF. The CDR3 DNA follows: TGCGCCAGTGCCTCGGGCAGCCCGGGACAGCCCCAGCATTTT.

The chain employs TRBV3-1 (or the pseudogene TRBV3-2) and TRBJ2-7; D may be TRBD2 (6 bases). Germline V gene sequence: CDR1 LGHDT, CDR2 YNNKEL (reference sequence). V was trimmed by 0 bases and J by 0 bases, leaving 9 bases between them. The CDR3 covers 15 residues. CDR3 coding DNA: TGTGCCAGCAGCCAAGAGGCGGGGAGCTCCTACGAGCAGTACTTC. Its protein product is CASSQEAGSSYEQYF.

This clone was found once. The rearrangement joins TRBV4-3 to TRBJ1-2; D gene ambiguous. Germline V gene data show CDR1 as LGHNA and CDR2 as YSLEER. Trimming took 1 base from V and 7 from J, leaving 7 bases between them. The CDR3 runs 12 residues. CDR3 amino acids: CASSQGTGGYTF. The CDR3 DNA reads TGCGCCAGCAGCCAAGGGACCGGTGGCTACACCTTC.

In this sample, this clone turned up once. The rearrangement links TRBV19 to TRBJ1-1, with D perhaps TRBD1 (5 bases). This CDR3 is 14 amino acids long. Trimming took off 7 bases at V and 0 bases at J, with 12 bases between the two ends. Germline V gene data show CDR1 as LNHDA and CDR2 as SQIVND (reference sequence). CDR3: CASNSGGVNTEAFF. CDR3 nucleotides: TGTGCCAGTAATTCGGGGGGAGTGAACACTGAAGCTTTCTTT. The full variable domain, in which reference TRBV19 and TRBJ1-1 provide the parts outside the CDR3, is DGGITQSPKYLFRKEGQNVTLSCEQNLNHDAMYWYRQDPGQGLRLIYYSQIVNDFQKGDIAEGYSVSREKKESFPLTVTSAQKNPTAFYLCASNSGGVNTEAFFGQGTRLTVV.

The chain combines TRBV13 with TRBJ2-7; 8 positions match TRBD1. CDR1 PRHDT and CDR2 FYEKMQ come from the germline V gene (reference sequence). This CDR3 is built from 14 residues. J was trimmed by 4 bases and V by 4 bases; bases with no gene match: 6. The CDR3 DNA sequence: TGTGCCAGCAGCTCGGGACAGGAGGGGTACGAGCAGTACTTC. Protein: CASSSGQEGYEQYF. Supplemented by reference TRBV13 and TRBJ2-7, the full variable domain reads AAGVIQSPRHLIKEKRETATLKCYPIPRHDTVYWYQQGPGQDPQFLISFYEKMQSDKGSIPDRFSAQQFSDYHSELNMSSLELGDSALYFCASSSGQEGYEQYFGPGTRLTVT.

The chain has TRBV24-1 and TRBJ1-1; D remains ambiguous. Germline values: CDR1 KGHDR, CDR2 SFDVKD. This CDR3 comprises 18 residues. With 0 bases removed from V and 5 bases from J, the gap between germline ends came to 21 bases. DNA of the CDR3: TGTGCCACCAGTGATTTGAAGCAAAAGAACAAGGAAAGGACTGAAGCTTTCTTT. It is translated as CATSDLKQKNKERTEAFF.

CDR3 nucleotides: TGTGCCTGGAGCAAAAAGGCAGGGGGCGCGGGCACTGAAGCTTTCTTT. Its translation is CAWSKKAGGAGTEAFF. This sequence joins TRBV30 and TRBJ1-1, with TRBD1 matching 8 bases. The CDR3 has 16 amino acids. Per germline, CDR1 GTSNPN and CDR2 SVGIG (reference sequence). V gave up 3 bases and J gave up 4 bases; unmatched junction bases: 13. Drawing the rest from reference TRBV30 and TRBJ1-1, the complete variable domain is SQTIHQWPATLVQPVGSPLSLECTVEGTSNPNLYWYRQAAGRGLQLLFYSVGIGQISSEVPQNLSASRPQDRQFILSSKKLLLSDSGFYLCAWSKKAGGAGTEAFFGQGTRLTVV.

The J gene is TRBJ1-5, the V gene TRBV6-1; TRBD1 matches 9 bases. The V gene's germline CDR1 is MNHNS and CDR2 SASEGT. This CDR3 comprises 16 residues. J was trimmed by 4 bases and V by 2 bases; bases with no gene match: 6. In DNA form, the CDR3 reads TGTGCCAGCAGTGAAAAGACAGGGGGGACGAATCAGCCCCAGCATTTT. Translation gives CASSEKTGGTNQPQHF.

J is TRBJ2-5 and V is TRBV7-2; 11 bases are shared with TRBD2. Per germline, CDR1 SGHTA and CDR2 FQGNSA. The V segment lost 5 bases and the J segment 2 bases; nucleotides outside the gene matches: 7. The CDR3 is 16 residues long. The DNA for the CDR3 is TGTGCCAGCAGCCCAACTAGCGGGGGCCGACAAGAGACCCAGTACTTC. Protein product: CASSPTSGGRQETQYF.

The CDR3 loop reads CASSYSSIGGRAEAFF. The DNA for the CDR3 is TGTGCCAGCAGTTACTCTTCGATTGGGGGTAGAGCTGAAGCTTTCTTT. The gene calls are TRBV6-5 and TRBJ1-1; tentative D call: TRBD1 (5 bases). Germline V gene sequence: CDR1 MNHEY, CDR2 SVGAGI. V was shortened by 0 bases and J by 6 bases, with 17 bases between the two germline ends. The CDR3 sequence is 16 residues long.

The rearrangement joins TRBV10-2 to TRBJ1-2; TRBD1 matches at 10 bases. Germline lookup yields CDR1 WSHSY and CDR2 SAAADI. The CDR3 totals 15 residues. Unmatched junction bases numbered 11, after V lost 8 bases and J lost 5 bases. The CDR3 region is CASADRDRGGYGYTF. The CDR3 nucleotides read TGCGCCAGCGCAGACCGGGACAGGGGAGGGTATGGCTACACCTTC.

V and J are TRBV5-1 and TRBJ1-5; D gene uncertain. Germline loops: CDR1 SGHRS, CDR2 YFSETQ. CDR3 length: 13 residues. V was cut by 2 bases and J by 5 bases, with 8 bases left in between. CDR3 sequence: CASSFAGDQPQHF. CDR3 in DNA: TGCGCCAGCAGCTTTGCCGGGGATCAGCCCCAGCATTTT.

This clone was observed once. The chain has TRBV19 and TRBJ2-7, with D perhaps TRBD1 (6 bases). The germline CDR1 and CDR2 sequences are LNHDA and SQIVND (reference sequence). The CDR3 totals 12 residues. Trimming shortened V by 3 bases and J by 5 bases, and 8 bases separated the two germline ends. The CDR3 DNA reads as TGTGCCAGTAGTATCTCAGGGGACGAGCAGTACTTC. This encodes CASSISGDEQYF.

The J gene is TRBJ2-2, the V gene TRBV12-3 or TRBV12-4; D is unresolved. V was cut by 7 bases and J by 8 bases, with 14 bases left in between. The CDR3 runs 13 residues. The CDR3 is CASIESSAGELFF. The CDR3 region has the DNA TGTGCCAGCATCGAGAGCAGTGCGGGGGAGCTGTTTTTT.

On this clone: The junction shows a germline mismatch at one end, possibly a read error. The rearrangement links TRBV7-9 to TRBJ2-1; TRBD2 is a possible D gene (7 bases). This CDR3 is 19 amino acids long. The V gene's germline CDR1 is SEHNR and CDR2 FQNEAQ (reference sequence). CDR3 coding DNA: TGTGCCAGCAGTTTAGATTGGGTAGGGGGGGGAACCTCCTACAATGAGCAGTTCTTC. Protein product: CASSLDWVGGGTSYNEQFF.